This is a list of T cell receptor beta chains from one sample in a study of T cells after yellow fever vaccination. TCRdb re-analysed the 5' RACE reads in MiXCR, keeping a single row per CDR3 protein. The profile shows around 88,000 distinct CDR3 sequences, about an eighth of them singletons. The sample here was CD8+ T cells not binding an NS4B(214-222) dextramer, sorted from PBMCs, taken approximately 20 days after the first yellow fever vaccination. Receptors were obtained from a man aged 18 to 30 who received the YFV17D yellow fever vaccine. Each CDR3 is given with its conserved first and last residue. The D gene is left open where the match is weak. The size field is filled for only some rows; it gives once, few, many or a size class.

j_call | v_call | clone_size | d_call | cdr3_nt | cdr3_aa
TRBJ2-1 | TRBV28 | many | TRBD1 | TGTGCCAGCAGTCCGCCTCGGGACAGCCACAACAATGAGCAGTTCTTC | CASSPPRDSHNNEQFF
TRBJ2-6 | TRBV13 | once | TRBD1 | TGTGCCAGCAGCCCTCGGACAGGCCTATACGGGGCCAACGTCCTGACTTTC | CASSPRTGLYGANVLTF
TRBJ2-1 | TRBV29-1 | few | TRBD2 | TGCAGCGTGGGGACTAGCGGTCCTAATGAGCAGTTCTTC | CSVGTSGPNEQFF
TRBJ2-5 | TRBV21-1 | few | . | TGTGCCAGCAGCGCGGGACTAGGGGGGCCAGAGACCCAGTACTTC | CASSAGLGGPETQYF
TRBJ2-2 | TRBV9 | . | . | TGTGCCAGCAGCGTAGAAGGCAGCGCGAACACCGGGGAGCTGTTTTTT | CASSVEGSANTGELFF
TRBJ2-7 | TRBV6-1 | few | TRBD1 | TGTGCCAGCGGGGACGAATTACAGGGGGCTTACGAGCAGTACTTC | CASGDELQGAYEQYF
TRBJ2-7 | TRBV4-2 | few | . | TGTGCCAGCAGCCAAGAGGTCCCAACCTACGAGCAGTACTTC | CASSQEVPTYEQYF
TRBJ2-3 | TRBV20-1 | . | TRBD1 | TGCAGTGCTAGGGGCCCGGGACAGGGGATCACAGATACGCAGTATTTT | CSARGPGQGITDTQYF
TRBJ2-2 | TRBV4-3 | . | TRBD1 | TGCGCCAGCAGCCAAGATCCGGTTCGGGCAGGGGGCACCGGGGAGCTGTTTTTT | CASSQDPVRAGGTGELFF
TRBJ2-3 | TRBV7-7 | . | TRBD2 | TGTGCCAGCAGCTTATATAGCGGGGGTACAGATACGCAGTATTTT | CASSLYSGGTDTQYF
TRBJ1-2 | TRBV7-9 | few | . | TGTGCCAGCAGCCCAGGGACGGGGACGGTTGGCTACACCTTC | CASSPGTGTVGYTF
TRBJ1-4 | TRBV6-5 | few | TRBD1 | TGTGCCAGCAGTTTTTTGCCCGGGACAGGGGGTGAAAAACTGTTTTTT | CASSFLPGTGGEKLFF
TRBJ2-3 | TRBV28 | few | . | TGTGCCAGCAGCCTCCTCGGACAGAGCACAGATACGCAGTATTTT | CASSLLGQSTDTQYF
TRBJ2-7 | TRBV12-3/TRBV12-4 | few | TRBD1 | TGTGCCAGCAGTTACTCCGGGACAGGGATCGAGCAGTACTTC | CASSYSGTGIEQYF
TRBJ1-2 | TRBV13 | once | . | TGTGCCAGCAGCTTAGGCCTGGGGCAGTACTATGGCTACACCTTC | CASSLGLGQYYGYTF
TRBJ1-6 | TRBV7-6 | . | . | TGTGCCAGCAGCTTACGGTCACCCCTCCACTTT | CASSLRSPLHF
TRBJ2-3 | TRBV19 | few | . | TGTGCCAGTCTGCTCACAGATACGCAGTATTTT | CASLLTDTQYF
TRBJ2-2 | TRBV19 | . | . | TGTGCCAGTAGTATGCTGGACAGCACCGGGGAGCTGTTTTTT | CASSMLDSTGELFF
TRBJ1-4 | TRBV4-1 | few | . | TGCGCCAGCAGCCATGAGGACGGAAATAAACTGTTTTTT | CASSHEDGNKLFF
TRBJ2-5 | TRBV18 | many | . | TGTGCCAGCTCACATACTAATCAAGAGACCCAGTACTTC | CASSHTNQETQYF
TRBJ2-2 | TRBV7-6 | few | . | TGTGCCAGCTCACAGGCCCGGGGCGAATGGGACACCGGGGAGCTGTTTTTT | CASSQARGEWDTGELFF
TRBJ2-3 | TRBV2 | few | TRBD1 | TGTGCCAGCAGGGTCGGACAGGGGGCAGGGGGAGATACGCAGTATTTT | CASRVGQGAGGDTQYF
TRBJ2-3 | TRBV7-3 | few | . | TGTGCCAGCAGCTCCAAACCCACAGATACGCAGTATTTT | CASSSKPTDTQYF
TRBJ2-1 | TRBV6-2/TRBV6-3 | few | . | TGTGCCAGCAGTTACTCTGGACGGGGATTCTCCTACAATGAGCAGTTCTTC | CASSYSGRGFSYNEQFF
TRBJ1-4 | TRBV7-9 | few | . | TGTGCCAGCAGCCTTTGGACGGTTGCAACTAATGAAAAACTGTTTTTT | CASSLWTVATNEKLFF
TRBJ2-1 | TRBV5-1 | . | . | TGCGCCAGCAGCTTGTTTCTGGGCAATGAGCAGTTCTTC | CASSLFLGNEQFF
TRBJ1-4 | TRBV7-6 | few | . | TGTGCCAGCAGCTTATCGATAGCTGAAAATGAAAAACTGTTTTTT | CASSLSIAENEKLFF
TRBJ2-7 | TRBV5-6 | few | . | TGTGCCAGCAGCGTCGGAACGTACGAGCAGTACTTC | CASSVGTYEQYF
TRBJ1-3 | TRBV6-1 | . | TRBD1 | TGTGCCAGCAGCGCCGGGACAGCGGACACCATATATTTT | CASSAGTADTIYF
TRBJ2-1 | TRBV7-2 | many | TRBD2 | TGTGCCAGCAGCTCAGCAAGGCGGGGGAGAAGCTCCTACAATGAGCAGTTCTTC | CASSSARRGRSSYNEQFF
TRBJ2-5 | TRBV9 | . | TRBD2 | TGTGCCAGCAGCCGCGGGGGGCTGTACCAAGAGACCCAGTACTTC | CASSRGGLYQETQYF
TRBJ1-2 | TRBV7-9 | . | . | TGTGCCAGCAGCTTAGGGGCAAACTATGGCTACACCTTC | CASSLGANYGYTF
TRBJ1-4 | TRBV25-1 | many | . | TGTGCCAGCAGTGATGAAAAACTGTTTTTT | CASSDEKLFF
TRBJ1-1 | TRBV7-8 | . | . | TGTGCCAGCAGCTTAGACACTAAGAACACTGAAGCTTTCTTT | CASSLDTKNTEAFF
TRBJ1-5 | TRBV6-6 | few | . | TGTGCCAGTAACTATCAGCCCCAGCATTTT | CASNYQPQHF
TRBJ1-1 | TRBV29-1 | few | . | TGCGGAGGGATGGGCAGTGAAGCTTTCTTT | CGGMGSEAFF
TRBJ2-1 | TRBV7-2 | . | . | TGTGCCAGCATCTTAGAATTCAATGAGCAGTTCTTC | CASILEFNEQFF
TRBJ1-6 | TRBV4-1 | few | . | TGCGCCAGCAGCCAAGATCCAGGGACGAGCTCCTATAATTCACCCCTCCACTTT | CASSQDPGTSSYNSPLHF
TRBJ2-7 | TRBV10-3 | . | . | TGTGCCATCCAAGACTCCGGTCAGCCCTACTACGAGCAGTACTTC | CAIQDSGQPYYEQYF
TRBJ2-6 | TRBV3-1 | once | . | TGTGCCAGCAGCCATACGGCCGCCTCTGGGGCCAACGTCCTGACTTTC | CASSHTAASGANVLTF
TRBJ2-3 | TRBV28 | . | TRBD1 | TGTGCCAGCAGTAGCGAAATCCGGGACAGTAGCACAGATACGCAGTATTTT | CASSSEIRDSSTDTQYF
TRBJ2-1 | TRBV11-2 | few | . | TGTGCCAGCAGCTTTAACATTCAGCAGTTCTTC | CASSFNIQQFF
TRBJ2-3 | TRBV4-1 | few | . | TGCGCCAGCAGCCAAGGGACCCCTAGCACAGATACGCAGTATTTT | CASSQGTPSTDTQYF
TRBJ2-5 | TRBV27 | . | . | TGTGCCAGCAGTGCTATCCCTCGAGAGACCCAGTACTTC | CASSAIPRETQYF
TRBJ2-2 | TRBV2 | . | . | TGTGCCAGCAGTGAAGAGGGTAACACCGGGGAGCTGTTTTTT | CASSEEGNTGELFF
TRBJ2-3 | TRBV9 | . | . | TGTGCCAGCAGCGTAGAAGGCTCGTACACAGATACGCAGTATTTT | CASSVEGSYTDTQYF
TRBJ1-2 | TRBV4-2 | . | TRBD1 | TGTGCCAGCAGCCAAAAAGGACAGGGGGATTGGGATGGCTACACCTTC | CASSQKGQGDWDGYTF
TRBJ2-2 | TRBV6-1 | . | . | TGTGCCAGCAGTCCTAGCGCCCCCGGGGAGCTGTTTTTT | CASSPSAPGELFF